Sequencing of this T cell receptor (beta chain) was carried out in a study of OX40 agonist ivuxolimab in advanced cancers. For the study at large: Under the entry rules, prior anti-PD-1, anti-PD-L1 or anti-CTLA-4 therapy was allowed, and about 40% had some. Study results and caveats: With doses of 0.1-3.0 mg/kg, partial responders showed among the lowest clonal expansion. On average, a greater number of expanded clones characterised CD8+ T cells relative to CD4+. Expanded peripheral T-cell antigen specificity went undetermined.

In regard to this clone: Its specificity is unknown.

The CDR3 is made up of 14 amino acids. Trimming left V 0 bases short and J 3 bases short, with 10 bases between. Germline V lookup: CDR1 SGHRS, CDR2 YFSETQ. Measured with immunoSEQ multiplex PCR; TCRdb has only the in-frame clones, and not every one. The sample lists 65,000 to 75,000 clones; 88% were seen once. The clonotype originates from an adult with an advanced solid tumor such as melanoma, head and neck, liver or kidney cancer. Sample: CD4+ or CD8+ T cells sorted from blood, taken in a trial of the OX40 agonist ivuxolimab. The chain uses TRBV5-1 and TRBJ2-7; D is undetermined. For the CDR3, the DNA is TGCGCCAGCAGCTTGGGGGCAGGCAGCTACGAGCAGTACTTC. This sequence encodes CASSLGAGSYEQYF. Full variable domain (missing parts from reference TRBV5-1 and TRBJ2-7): KAGVTQTPRYLIKTRGQQVTLSCSPISGHRSVSWYQQTPGQGLQFLFEYFSETQRNKGNFPGRFSGRQFSNSRSEMNVSTLELGDSALYLCASSLGAGSYEQYFGPGTRLTVT.